A single T cell receptor (beta chain) is shown here with its context. The data were taken from a study of blood T cell repertoires in COVID-19. Study context: Italy, Spain and the United States were the sources of the convalescent and acute COVID-19 samples.

Per germline, CDR1 LNHDA and CDR2 SQIVND (reference sequence). The CDR3 runs to 15 residues. Trimming removed 4 bases from V and 4 bases from J; junction bases left unmatched: 9. Original processing methods: Scientists estimated how many nucleated cells there were by amplifying reference gene primers. The data were produced by immunoSEQ multiplex PCR, yet TCRdb's version contains in-frame clones alone and is incomplete. The V and J calls and clone size come from that table; D and trimming were worked out from the DNA. This sample yields 120,000 or so clones, of which more than 70% are seen a single time; about 12% belongs to the top ten.

The chain recombines TRBV19 with TRBJ2-7; TRBD2 agrees at 8 bases. What was sequenced was peripheral blood. This clonotype originated in a woman younger than 45 who had recovered from COVID-19. The CDR3 reads CASSTPGGGAYEQYF. CDR3 bases: TGTGCCAGTAGTACCCCCGGGGGGGGCGCTTACGAGCAGTACTTC.